Given below is one TCR beta chain in context. Its antigen remains unidentified. Germline values: CDR1 MGHRA, CDR2 YSYEKL. This CDR3 region has 16 residues. Losses at the gene ends were 3 bases for V and 3 bases for J; bases not matched to a gene: 9. 13 Jbeta primers and 60 Vbeta primers were used for the PCR. Measured with immunoSEQ multiplex PCR; TCRdb has only the in-frame clones, and not every one. The sample records under 150,000 clones, about two thirds being singletons. This specimen belongs to a study of cytomegalovirus exposure and HLA in healthy donors. Study conclusions and caveats: Most likely, a cluster of highly shared sequence variants arose as a sequencing artifact.

The TCR sequence derives from a woman aged 55-70 years in good health and CMV-seropositive. The sample comprised PBMCs. The chain carries TRBV4-1 and TRBJ1-2; TRBD1 agrees at 8 bases. The CDR3, as DNA: TGCGCCAGCAGCCAGGCCCAGGGGGCGCTTTACTATGGCTACACCTTC. Amino acid sequence: CASSQAQGALYYGYTF.